Below, 31 T cell receptor beta chains from the same sample are listed, as sequenced in a study of T-cell memory formation after mild COVID-19. TCRdb fed the 5' RACE reads into MiXCR, producing one record per CDR3 protein. In the table there are approximately 400,000 distinct CDR3 sequences, approximately 24% of which are singletons. The sequencing input was PBMCs or a T cell subset sorted from them (not recorded which). The receptor set was obtained from an adult woman who had mild COVID-19 (a few samples of this study predate the infection). Cell type and time point are not known.

Many counts were recorded for this clonotype. The J gene is TRBJ2-7, the V gene TRBV7-2, with D perhaps TRBD2 (6 bases). This CDR3 contains 16 residues. Trimming pared 4 bases from V and 4 bases from J, leaving 20 bases between. Germline assignment: CDR1 SGHTA and CDR2 FQGNSA. For the CDR3, the DNA is TGTGCCAGCAGCTCACGGGGGATTGTTACCGGGTACGAGCAGTACTTC. Translated, it gives CASSSRGIVTGYEQYF. Full variable domain (missing parts from reference TRBV7-2 and TRBJ2-7): GAGVSQSPSNKVTEKGKDVELRCDPISGHTALYWYRQSLGQGLEFLIYFQGNSAPDKSGLPSDRFSAERTGGSVSTLTIQRTQQEDSAVYLCASSSRGIVTGYEQYFGPGTRLTVT.

The rearrangement uses TRBV7-9 and TRBJ2-5, with D hard to call. Germline V gene sequence: CDR1 SEHNR, CDR2 FQNEAQ (reference sequence). The germline V and J ends were trimmed by 4 bases and 3 bases, with 15 bases remaining between them. The CDR3 totals 15 residues. Here the CDR3 DNA reads TGTGCCAGCAGCTCCCAGGCACCGAAAGAAGAGACCCAGTACTTC. Protein sequence: CASSSQAPKEETQYF.

This clonotype was counted a few times. The rearrangement joins TRBV23-1 to TRBJ2-2, with 9 bases fitting TRBD2. TRBV23-1 is an ORF, with its function uncertain. With V trimmed by 6 bases and J by 6 bases, 8 bases remained unmatched. The CDR3 contains 15 residues. The CDR3 here is CASSVAGVAAGELFF. CDR3 nucleotides: TGCGCCAGCAGCGTAGCGGGAGTAGCGGCCGGGGAGCTGTTTTTT.

This clonotype has ten or more counts. The chain recombines TRBV12-3 or TRBV12-4 with TRBJ2-2, with D uncertain. Between the trimmed V and J ends, which lost 3 bases and 7 bases, there was a span of 6 bases. The CDR3 consists of 12 residues. The CDR3 DNA reads as TGTGCCAGCAGTTTTGAAGGCGGGGAGCTGTTTTTT. Its translation: CASSFEGGELFF.

The rearrangement links TRBV20-1 to TRBJ1-2; the match to TRBD1 covers 10 bases. The CDR3 covers 15 residues. CDR1 is DFQATT, CDR2 SNEGSKA, per germline (reference sequence). Trimming cost V 2 bases and J 3 bases; bases outside gene matches: 6. The CDR3 DNA follows: TGCAGTGCTAGACAAAGGACAGGGGGGTACTATGGCTACACCTTC. Residues: CSARQRTGGYYGYTF.

The rearrangement links TRBV7-6 to TRBJ2-1, with a weak D call TRBD1 (11 bases). This CDR3 contains 19 residues. The V gene's germline CDR1 is SGHVS and CDR2 FNYEAQ. With 5 bases removed from V and 5 bases from J, the gap between germline ends came to 28 bases. CDR3 loop: CASSPRTGGRLAGNNEQFF. CDR3 nucleotide sequence: TGTGCCAGCAGCCCGAGGACAGGGGGCAGACTAGCGGGCAACAATGAGCAGTTCTTC.

A few counts support this clonotype. The CDR3 DNA follows: TGCAGTGCTATCTTGCCGGGGGCTAGGAATGAGCAGTTCTTC. It encodes CSAILPGARNEQFF. The chain employs TRBV20-1 and TRBJ2-1; D is possibly TRBD1 or TRBD2 (6 bases each). The length of the CDR3 is 14 residues. With 4 bases removed from V and 7 bases from J, the gap between germline ends came to 17 bases. Germline CDR1 and CDR2: DFQATT and SNEGSKA (reference sequence).

The V call is TRBV18, the J call TRBJ1-4; D possibly corresponds to TRBD1 (5 bases). V shed 6 bases and J shed 0 bases, with 8 bases lying between them. CDR3 size: 14 residues. Germline loops: CDR1 KGHSH, CDR2 LQKENI. In nucleotides, the CDR3 is TGTGCCAGCTCCTTACAGGCAACTAATGAAAAACTGTTTTTT. Translating gives CASSLQATNEKLFF.

The chain links TRBV24-1 to TRBJ2-1; 7 bases map to TRBD1. Germline V gene sequence: CDR1 KGHDR, CDR2 SFDVKD. This CDR3 has 14 amino acids. Trimming at V came to 4 bases and at J to 8 bases, leaving 7 bases not matched to a gene. The CDR3 reads CATSEPGTADEQFF. DNA for the CDR3: TGTGCCACCAGTGAGCCCGGGACAGCGGATGAGCAGTTCTTC.

This clonotype has more than one count but fewer than ten. This chain connects TRBV5-8 to TRBJ2-5; 13 nucleotides agree with TRBD2. The V gene's germline CDR1 is SGHTS and CDR2 YDEGEE. The CDR3 totals 17 residues. V was pared by 3 bases and J by 5 bases, with 10 bases of the junction left unmatched. CDR3 coding DNA: TGTGCCAGCAGCTGGGCCCGACTAGCGGGAGGCCCGGAGACCCAGTACTTC. Amino acid sequence: CASSWARLAGGPETQYF.

This clonotype was seen a few times. The rearrangement joins TRBV15 to TRBJ2-5; 7 nucleotides line up with TRBD1. After removal of 2 bases from V and 6 bases from J, the junction contained 6 bases not matched to a gene. CDR3 size: 14 residues. Germline V gives CDR1 LNHNV, CDR2 YYDKDF (reference sequence). For the CDR3, the DNA is TGTGCCACCAGCAGACGACAGGGTTCGAAGACCCAGTACTTC. Translating gives CATSRRQGSKTQYF.

The chain combines TRBV20-1 with TRBJ1-2, with D possibly TRBD1 on 5 matching bases. Germline loops: CDR1 DFQATT, CDR2 SNEGSKA (reference sequence). V was cut by 6 bases and J by 3 bases, with 8 bases left in between. The CDR3 is made up of 11 amino acids. CDR3 loop: CSAEGDYGYTF. The CDR3 DNA is TGCAGTGCGGAAGGGGACTATGGCTACACCTTC.

The gene calls are TRBV24-1 and TRBJ2-5; unclear D gene. This CDR3 spans 12 amino acids. V was shortened by 3 bases and J by 5 bases, with 6 bases between the two germline ends. Germline V gives CDR1 KGHDR, CDR2 SFDVKD. The CDR3 is CATSDPVETQYF. The CDR3 bases are TGTGCCACCAGTGATCCAGTGGAGACCCAGTACTTC.

This clonotype was found a few times. This chain uses TRBV12-3 or TRBV12-4 with TRBJ1-2; tentative D call: TRBD1 (5 bases). Trimming took off 3 bases at V and 2 bases at J, with 13 bases between the two ends. There are 15 residues in the CDR3. The CDR3 coding sequence is TGTGCCAGCAGTTTGGGTGGAGGGGTGAACTATGGCTACACCTTC. It codes for CASSLGGGVNYGYTF.

The chain combines TRBV7-9 with TRBJ2-5; the match to TRBD2 covers 8 bases. This CDR3 comprises 18 residues. With 3 bases clipped from V and 0 bases from J, the junction kept 12 bases outside the gene matches. The germline gives CDR1 SEHNR, CDR2 FQNEAQ (reference sequence). The CDR3 protein is CASSFLLLSGGNQETQYF. The DNA for the CDR3 is TGTGCCAGCAGCTTCCTGCTTTTAAGCGGGGGAAACCAAGAGACCCAGTACTTC. The full variable domain, rest sourced from reference TRBV7-9 and TRBJ2-5, is DTGVSQNPRHKITKRGQNVTFRCDPISEHNRLYWYRQTLGQGPEFLTYFQNEAQLEKSRLLSDRFSAERPKGSFSTLEIQRTEQGDSAMYLCASSFLLLSGGNQETQYFGPGTRLLVL.

This clonotype was counted a few times. J is TRBJ2-7 and V is TRBV20-1, with 10 bases lining up with TRBD2. The germline CDR1 and CDR2 sequences are DFQATT and SNEGSKA (reference sequence). J gave up 4 bases and V 1 base, and 1 base lay outside the gene matches. CDR3 size: 13 residues. The CDR3 reads CSARGTSGYEQYF. The CDR3 DNA reads as TGCAGTGCTAGAGGGACTAGCGGATACGAGCAGTACTTC.

This chain connects TRBV2 to TRBJ2-2, with D possibly being TRBD1 (6 bases). V was clipped by 4 bases and J by 6 bases, with 15 bases between them. The CDR3 loop spans 15 amino acids. CDR1 SNHLY and CDR2 FYNNEI come from the germline V gene. CDR3 protein: CASSGTGRESGELFF. CDR3 DNA sequence: TGTGCCAGCAGTGGAACAGGGCGAGAATCCGGGGAGCTGTTTTTT.

This chain uses TRBV5-1 with TRBJ2-3, with 7 bases matching TRBD2. This CDR3 spans 14 amino acids. Germline CDR1 reads SGHRS; CDR2 reads YFSETQ. The J segment lost 4 bases and the V segment lost 4 bases, leaving 6 bases of the junction unmatched. The CDR3 region is CASSPPAGADTQYF. DNA of the CDR3: TGCGCCAGCAGCCCACCTGCGGGGGCAGATACGCAGTATTTT.

V is TRBV11-1 and J is TRBJ2-7; possibly TRBD1 for D (6 bases). CDR1 and CDR2 from the germline V gene are SGHAT and FQDESV (reference sequence). CDR3 size: 16 residues. Trimming took off 2 bases at V and 2 bases at J, with 16 bases between the two ends. CDR3 residues: CASSLSRGRNTYEQYF. CDR3 sequence (DNA): TGTGCCAGCAGCTTATCCAGGGGCCGTAATACCTACGAGCAGTACTTC.

The chain uses TRBV12-3 or TRBV12-4 and TRBJ1-2, with 8 bases identical to TRBD1. The CDR3 runs 15 residues. V dropped 5 bases and J dropped 8; count of bases not matched to a gene: 13. The CDR3 DNA sequence: TGTGCCAGCAGTGACGGCAGGGGGCGTATGCAAGGCTACACCTTC. This encodes CASSDGRGRMQGYTF.

This clonotype was observed a few times. The chain employs TRBV7-6 and TRBJ2-2; 8 positions match TRBD1. The V gene end was trimmed by 8 bases and the J gene end by 2 bases; junction bases not matched to a gene: 13. Germline CDR1 is SGHVS and CDR2 is FNYEAQ. This CDR3 is 17 amino acids long. CDR3 loop: CASSYLLQGANTGELFF. For the CDR3, the DNA is TGTGCCAGCTCCTACTTACTTCAGGGGGCAAACACCGGGGAGCTGTTTTTT. Using reference TRBV7-6 and TRBJ2-2 for the parts outside the CDR3, the full variable domain is GAGVSQSPRYKVTKRGQDVALRCDPISGHVSLYWYRQALGQGPEFLTYFNYEAQQDKSGLPNDRFSAERPEGSISTLTIQRTEQRDSAMYRCASSYLLQGANTGELFFGEGSRLTVL.

The rearrangement joins TRBV7-8 to TRBJ2-1; 9 positions agree with TRBD1. Trimming removed 2 bases from V and 5 bases from J; junction bases left unmatched: 4. CDR1 and CDR2 (germline): SGHVS, FQNEAQ. The CDR3 length is 15 residues. This CDR3 reads CASSLRTGANNEQFF. CDR3 sequence (DNA): TGTGCCAGCAGCTTAAGGACAGGGGCAAACAATGAGCAGTTCTTC.

J is TRBJ2-1 and V is TRBV24-1; TRBD2 agrees at 12 bases. The length of the CDR3 is 16 residues. The germline V gene encodes CDR1 KGHDR and CDR2 SFDVKD. V gave up 3 bases and J gave up 12 bases; unmatched junction bases: 11. CDR3 amino acids: CATSDTSGRSQNRQFF. CDR3 in DNA: TGTGCCACCAGTGATACTAGCGGGAGGTCCCAGAACCGGCAGTTCTTC.

In DNA, the CDR3 is TGTGCCAGCAGACAGGGAAATTCACCCCTCCACTTT. Translation gives CASRQGNSPLHF. The chain couples TRBV27 to TRBJ1-6, with D perhaps TRBD1 (6 bases). CDR3 length equals 12 residues. Germline CDR1 is MNHEY and CDR2 is SMNVEV (reference sequence). Trimming cost V 6 bases and J 7 bases, with 7 bases left between them.

This clonotype turned up a few times. The chain joins TRBV6-5 to TRBJ1-2; no reliable D call. The V and J ends lost 2 bases and 3 bases respectively, with 7 bases between them. CDR3 size: 13 residues. The germline V gene encodes CDR1 MNHEY and CDR2 SVGAGI. CDR3 protein: CASSYRQHYGYTF. CDR3 DNA sequence: TGTGCCAGCAGTTACCGGCAGCACTATGGCTACACCTTC.

This clonotype was seen ten or more times. The chain links TRBV7-9 to TRBJ1-1; 9 nucleotides line up with TRBD1. V lost 5 bases and J lost 4; bases outside the gene matches: 5. CDR1 and CDR2 (germline): SEHNR, FQNEAQ (reference sequence). This CDR3 has 14 residues. The CDR3 nucleotides read TGTGCCAGCAGCCTGGACAGGGGAAGCACTGAAGCTTTCTTT. It encodes CASSLDRGSTEAFF.

V usage is TRBV9 and J usage is TRBJ2-3; 7 bases are shared with TRBD2. With 5 bases clipped from V and 1 base from J, the junction kept 7 bases outside the gene matches. CDR1 SGDLS and CDR2 YYNGEE come from the germline V gene. The CDR3 totals 15 residues. The CDR3 sequence is CASSLERGGTDTQYF. Here the CDR3 DNA reads TGTGCCAGCAGTCTCGAGCGGGGAGGCACAGATACGCAGTATTTT.

The J gene is TRBJ2-7, the V gene TRBV29-1, with TRBD1 identical over 10 bases. The V and J ends lost 7 bases and 5 bases, in that order; junction bases with no gene match: 8. This CDR3 has 13 residues. CDR1 and CDR2 (germline): SQVTM, ANQGSEA. This chain's CDR3 is CSGTGTGVDEQYF. The CDR3 bases are TGCAGCGGTACCGGGACAGGGGTCGACGAGCAGTACTTC.

This chain uses TRBV4-2 with TRBJ2-5, with a weak D call TRBD2 (6 bases). V was shortened by 4 bases and J by 1 base, with 13 bases between the two germline ends. Germline CDR1 reads LGHNA; CDR2 reads YNFKEQ. CDR3 length: 15 residues. The CDR3 protein is CASSPAGGAQETQYF. The CDR3 region has the DNA TGTGCCAGCAGCCCAGCCGGCGGGGCCCAAGAGACCCAGTACTTC.

This clonotype has just one count. The gene calls are TRBV5-1 and TRBJ1-5; D gene uncertain. CDR1 is SGHRS and CDR2 is YFSETQ in the germline V gene. The CDR3 sequence is 15 residues long. V lost 0 bases to trimming and J lost 6 bases, with 13 bases between them. CDR3: CASSLAPGYTQPQHF. The CDR3 region has the DNA TGCGCCAGCAGCTTGGCCCCGGGATACACTCAGCCCCAGCATTTT.

This clonotype was seen a few times. This chain connects TRBV4-2 to TRBJ2-7; maybe TRBD2 (6 bases). CDR3 length equals 12 residues. Germline CDR1 LGHNA, CDR2 YNFKEQ. Deletions cut 1 base from V and 9 bases from J, with 10 bases between. CDR3 bases: TGTGCCAGCAGCCAAGGGGACTCCCCGCAGTACTTC. It codes for CASSQGDSPQYF.